The next 8 T cell receptor beta chains were all read from a single sample in a study of T cell responses to AZD1222 COVID-19 vaccine. Only in-frame clones appear in the TCRdb table, and some are missing; sequencing was by immunoSEQ multiplex PCR. The table has more than 60,000 clones, over 75% seen once. The material was peripheral blood, obtained on day 0 of AZD1222 vaccination. The source of these receptors is an adult in good health.

This sequence joins TRBV9 and TRBJ1-4; D might be TRBD1 (6 bases). V was clipped by 0 bases and J by 6 bases, with 18 bases between them. Germline V CDR1 and CDR2: SGDLS, YYNGEE. The CDR3 sequence is 17 residues long. The CDR3 spells CASSVGRGHPSDEKLFF. Written as DNA, the CDR3 is TGTGCCAGCAGCGTAGGTCGGGGACATCCGTCGGATGAAAAACTGTTTTTT.

The CDR3 spells CASSRSGLHQYF. DNA for the CDR3: TGTGCCAGCAGCCGAAGCGGACTTCACCAGTACTTC. This sequence joins TRBV14 and TRBJ2-4; tentative D call: TRBD2 (5 bases). Looked up from germline, CDR1 is SGHDN and CDR2 is FVKESK. This CDR3 is 12 amino acids long. V was shortened by 4 bases and J by 13 bases, with 14 bases between the two germline ends.

The chain employs TRBV6-1 and TRBJ1-5, with D unresolved. Germline CDR1 reads MNHNS; CDR2 reads SASEGT. The CDR3 loop spans 14 amino acids. V was shortened by 3 bases and J by 3 bases, with 9 bases between the two germline ends. The CDR3 coding sequence is TGTGCCAGCAGTGAGATCGCCCACAATCAGCCCCAGCATTTT. Translation gives CASSEIAHNQPQHF.

J is TRBJ1-5 and V is TRBV3-1 (or the pseudogene TRBV3-2); D call uncertain. The V gene lost 0 bases and the J gene lost 0 bases, with 6 bases spanning the gap. The germline gives CDR1 LGHDT, CDR2 YNNKEL (reference sequence). The CDR3 extends over 15 amino acids. The CDR3 region is CASSQDRTSNQPQHF. The CDR3 bases are TGTGCCAGCAGCCAAGACAGGACTAGCAATCAGCCCCAGCATTTT.

This sequence joins TRBV27 and TRBJ1-1; D may be TRBD1 (5 bases). The CDR3 is made up of 13 amino acids. Between the trimmed V and J ends, which lost 2 bases and 5 bases, there was a span of 9 bases. The germline gives CDR1 MNHEY, CDR2 SMNVEV (reference sequence). The CDR3 reads CASSLGRGTEAFF. The CDR3 DNA is TGTGCCAGCAGTTTAGGAAGGGGAACTGAAGCTTTCTTT.

The rearrangement uses TRBV6-5 and TRBJ1-4; TRBD1 aligns across 10 bases. CDR1 MNHEY and CDR2 SVGAGI come from the germline V gene. V gave up 5 bases and J gave up 8 bases; unmatched junction bases: 5. The CDR3 totals 14 residues. The CDR3: CASSRQGAREKLFF. The CDR3 bases are TGTGCCAGCAGTAGACAGGGGGCGAGGGAAAAACTGTTTTTT.

The CDR3 reads CASKEWDRVYNSPLHF. CDR3 DNA sequence: TGTGCCAGTAAGGAGTGGGACAGGGTTTATAATTCACCCCTCCACTTT. This chain uses TRBV19 with TRBJ1-6; 9 bases are shared with TRBD1. With V trimmed by 7 bases and J by 4 bases, 8 bases remained unmatched. Germline V CDR1 and CDR2: LNHDA, SQIVND (reference sequence). The CDR3 covers 16 residues.

The chain uses TRBV7-3 and TRBJ2-1; possibly TRBD1 for D (6 bases). V shed 5 bases and J shed 2 bases, with 13 bases lying between them. CDR1 and CDR2 from the germline V gene are SGHTA and FQGTGA. The CDR3 totals 15 residues. The CDR3 here is CASSQQGATYNEQFF. For the CDR3, the DNA is TGTGCCAGCAGCCAACAGGGAGCTACCTACAATGAGCAGTTCTTC.